Presented here are 15 T cell receptor beta chains from one specimen sequenced in a study of blood T cell repertoires in COVID-19. Profiled with immunoSEQ multiplex PCR; TCRdb holds only in-frame clones, not every one. Of about 270,000 clones detected, roughly 84% appear once; the ten largest clones hold approximately 3.1%. Sequenced: peripheral blood. The receptors here all came from a woman in her late teens or twenties with acute or convalescent COVID-19.

The chain has TRBV28 and TRBJ1-3; TRBD1 might be the D (5 bases). Trimming cost V 4 bases and J 0 bases, with 16 bases left between them. Germline-derived CDR1 and CDR2 are MDHEN and SYDVKM. The CDR3 spans 17 residues. The CDR3 protein is CASSWDFGPGSGNTIYF. In nucleotides, the CDR3 is TGTGCCAGCAGTTGGGACTTTGGGCCGGGCTCTGGAAACACCATATATTTT.

The J gene is TRBJ2-1, the V gene TRBV6-2 or TRBV6-3; D possibly corresponds to TRBD2 (6 bases). CDR1 is MNHEY, CDR2 SVGEGT, per germline. V was trimmed by 3 bases and J by 3 bases, leaving 15 bases between them. The CDR3 runs 16 residues. CDR3 region: CASSYMDYINYNEQFF. Written as DNA, the CDR3 is TGTGCCAGCAGTTATATGGACTACATCAACTACAATGAGCAGTTCTTC.

This clone was seen once. The chain has TRBV27 and TRBJ2-7; possible D gene TRBD1, 5 bases. CDR1 is MNHEY, CDR2 SMNVEV, per germline (reference sequence). Trimming removed 6 bases at V and 3 bases at J, with 9 bases between. The CDR3 runs 12 residues. In DNA, the CDR3 is TGTGCCAGCAGAAGACAGAACTACGAGCAGTACTTC. This sequence encodes CASRRQNYEQYF.

The chain recombines TRBV4-3 with TRBJ2-2, with 7 nucleotides matching TRBD2. The germline CDR1 and CDR2 sequences are LGHNA and YSLEER. The CDR3 runs to 14 residues. With 1 base clipped from V and 6 bases from J, the junction kept 2 bases outside the gene matches. Here the CDR3 reads CASSQVGRAGELFF. CDR3 sequence (DNA): TGCGCCAGCAGCCAAGTTGGGAGGGCCGGGGAGCTGTTTTTT.

The chain joins TRBV5-6 to TRBJ2-2; D not certain. The germline gives CDR1 SGHDT, CDR2 YYEEEE. The V gene lost 6 bases and the J gene lost 1 base, with 7 bases spanning the gap. This CDR3 has 13 amino acids. The CDR3: CASIQRNTGELFF. The CDR3 DNA sequence: TGTGCCAGCATCCAGCGGAACACCGGGGAGCTGTTTTTT.

The V gene is TRBV27, the J gene TRBJ1-3; maybe TRBD1 (5 bases). The CDR3 covers 16 residues. CDR1 and CDR2 from the germline V gene are MNHEY and SMNVEV (reference sequence). V lost 6 bases to trimming and J lost 0 bases, with 15 bases between them. CDR3 residues: CASSPLGGNSGNTIYF. In DNA form, the CDR3 reads TGTGCCAGCAGCCCCCTCGGGGGTAACTCTGGAAACACCATATATTTT.

The chain carries TRBV3-1 (or the pseudogene TRBV3-2) and TRBJ1-2; 10 bases fit TRBD1. This CDR3 comprises 15 residues. V lost 4 bases to trimming and J lost 7 bases; unmatched junction nucleotides: 9. Germline CDR1 is LGHDT and CDR2 is YNNKEL (reference sequence). In nucleotides, the CDR3 is TGTGCCAGCAGCCCCCGGGACAGGGGTTTTCGTGGCTACACCTTC. Translating it yields CASSPRDRGFRGYTF.

The CDR3 reads CASSRPGRDYEQYF. CDR3 coding DNA: TGTGCCAGCAGCCGGCCGGGGCGGGACTACGAGCAGTACTTC. The V call is TRBV5-6, the J call TRBJ2-7; possible D gene TRBD2, 6 bases. The CDR3 contains 14 residues. V was clipped by 4 bases and J by 3 bases, with 14 bases between them. In germline, CDR1 is SGHDT, CDR2 YYEEEE.

The chain links TRBV7-8 to TRBJ2-1; 10 positions match TRBD2. CDR3 size: 18 residues. With 6 bases clipped from V and 5 bases from J, the junction kept 16 bases outside the gene matches. Germline lookup yields CDR1 SGHVS and CDR2 FQNEAQ. The CDR3 loop reads CASRGTAGGADYNNEQFF. CDR3 in DNA: TGTGCCAGCAGGGGGACAGCGGGAGGGGCCGATTACAACAATGAGCAGTTCTTC.

The V gene is TRBV9, the J gene TRBJ2-5; D may be TRBD1 (5 bases). The CDR3 totals 14 residues. V dropped 1 base and J dropped 2 bases, with 9 bases sitting between them. Germline CDR1 SGDLS, CDR2 YYNGEE. The CDR3 DNA is TGTGCCAGCAGCGTATTGGGGCTACAAGAGACCCAGTACTTC. The encoded protein is CASSVLGLQETQYF. Looking up the rest from reference TRBV9 and TRBJ2-5 gives the full variable domain: DSGVTQTPKHLITATGQRVTLRCSPRSGDLSVYWYQQSLDQGLQFLIQYYNGEERAKGNILERFSAQQFPDLHSELNLSSLELGDSALYFCASSVLGLQETQYFGPGTRLLVL.

This chain's CDR3 is CASSYRGLAGGPETQYF. The CDR3 nucleotides read TGTGCCAGCAGTTACAGGGGACTAGCGGGAGGGCCAGAGACCCAGTACTTC. The rearrangement uses TRBV6-2 or TRBV6-3 and TRBJ2-5, with 16 bases lining up with TRBD2. J gave up 4 bases and V 2 bases, and 4 bases lay outside the gene matches. CDR1 MNHEY and CDR2 SVGEGT come from the germline V gene. The CDR3 runs 17 residues.

The J gene is TRBJ2-3, the V gene TRBV7-6, with a possible D match to TRBD2 (6 bases). CDR1 is SGHVS and CDR2 is FNYEAQ in the germline V gene. This CDR3 comprises 12 residues. The V end was cut by 4 bases, the J end by 7 bases, with 9 bases between. CDR3 coding DNA: TGTGCCAGCAGCTCCCGGGGGAATACGCAGTATTTT. Translating gives CASSSRGNTQYF.

V usage is TRBV7-2 and J usage is TRBJ1-2, with D maybe TRBD1 (5 bases). Trimming pared 5 bases from V and 4 bases from J, leaving 20 bases between. Germline V gene data show CDR1 as SGHTA and CDR2 as FQGNSA. The CDR3 extends over 16 amino acids. The CDR3, as DNA: TGTGCCAGCAGCCCACCCAACGGGGGACCGATCTATGGCTACACCTTC. Its protein is CASSPPNGGPIYGYTF.

The rearrangement joins TRBV28 to TRBJ2-1; 11 nucleotides agree with TRBD2. CDR1 MDHEN and CDR2 SYDVKM come from the germline V gene. V lost 5 bases and J lost 7; bases outside the gene matches: 10. This CDR3 region has 16 residues. CDR3 protein: CASSPLAGGPRNEQFF. In nucleotides, the CDR3 is TGTGCCAGCAGTCCTCTAGCGGGAGGCCCCAGAAATGAGCAGTTCTTC.

The chain links TRBV28 to TRBJ1-4; 7 bases match TRBD1. The length of the CDR3 is 18 residues. Germline V lookup: CDR1 MDHEN, CDR2 SYDVKM. The J segment lost 0 bases and the V segment lost 6 bases, leaving 13 bases of the junction unmatched. The CDR3 DNA follows: TGTGCCAGCAGATTGACAGGGCCCTACCCTGCAACTAATGAAAAACTGTTTTTT. Protein: CASRLTGPYPATNEKLFF. Drawing the rest from reference TRBV28 and TRBJ1-4, the complete variable domain is DVKVTQSSRYLVKRTGEKVFLECVQDMDHENMFWYRQDPGLGLRLIYFSYDVKMKEKGDIPEGYSVSREKKERFSLILESASTNQTSMYLCASRLTGPYPATNEKLFFGSGTQLSVL.